This TCR beta chain was obtained from a study of response to subunit inactivated influenza vaccine. The CDR3 is made up of 15 amino acids. The germline CDR1 and CDR2 sequences are SGHTA and FQGNSA. TCRdb fed the RT-PCR reads into MiXCR, producing one record per CDR3 protein. The sample carries hundreds of thousands of distinct CDR3 sequences, around 14% recorded once. Turning to this clonotype: No antigen is known for it. An end of the junction differs from the germline gene, which may be a read error.

Study-wide points: Few additional T cells are recruited per seasonal influenza vaccination, authors suggested.

Sequenced material: PBMCs from blood, taken around 14 days before vaccination. The chain carries TRBV7-2 and TRBJ2-3; D possibly corresponds to TRBD2 (5 bases). The source of this sequence is a man aged 45 to 65 who received an inactivated influenza vaccine. The CDR3 region has the DNA TGTGACAGCAGCTTAGTCTTGGGGAGCCGGGATACGCAGTATTTT. As protein: CDSSLVLGSRDTQYF.